This T cell receptor beta chain was identified during a study of T-cell memory formation after mild COVID-19. Overall study context: Clustering of TCRs was largely donor specific.

Study-wide results and limits: Clones contracting day 15 to 85 were balanced CD4/CD8; later expanders leaned CD4+.

One entry per CDR3 protein results from TCRdb running MiXCR on the 5' RACE reads. The sample has 350,000 to 400,000 distinct CDR3 sequences, roughly 21% seen once; the top ten hold under 15%. Note on this clonotype: Its antigen is not known.

The CDR3 has 16 amino acids. In germline, CDR1 is SGHRS, CDR2 YFSETQ. Between the trimmed V and J ends, which lost 2 bases and 1 base, there was a span of 14 bases. The source of this sequence is an adult woman who had mild COVID-19 (a few samples of this study predate the infection). Cell type and time point are not known. The sequenced sample consisted of PBMCs or a T cell subset sorted from them (not recorded which). The rearrangement joins TRBV5-1 to TRBJ2-3; D possibly corresponds to TRBD1 (5 bases). The CDR3 spells CASSLQVRSGTDTQYF. The DNA for the CDR3 is TGCGCCAGCAGCTTACAGGTCAGGTCTGGCACAGATACGCAGTATTTT.